The subject of this entry is one T cell receptor (beta chain). Its matching antigen is unknown. Germline values: CDR1 LNHDA, CDR2 SQIVND (reference sequence). V was pared by 2 bases and J by 0 bases, with 16 bases between. This CDR3 has 17 amino acids. Assay used: immunoSEQ multiplex PCR; TCRdb lists only in-frame clones, some missing. The sample contains approximately 35,000 clones, about 80% of which appear only once. This sample was taken from a study of OX40 agonist ivuxolimab in advanced cancers. Study as a whole: Ivuxolimab, an antibody that agonizes OX40 (CD134), was administered to the patients. Patients were roughly 81% male with ages about 20 to 79, mean 60. Three patients, one with hepatocellular carcinoma and two with cutaneous melanoma, achieved partial responses. Notes on the study in general: Within 6 weeks, CD4+ and CD8+ blood T cells expanded clonally at 0.1 to 3.0 mg/kg.

The chain recombines TRBV19 with TRBJ1-1, with D maybe TRBD1 (6 bases). The sequences come from CD4+ or CD8+ T cells sorted from blood, collected in a trial of the OX40 agonist ivuxolimab. The sequence derives from an adult with an advanced solid tumor such as melanoma, head and neck, liver or kidney cancer. CDR3 in DNA: TGTGCCAGTAGTATACCGCGGGGGGGACACATGAACACTGAAGCTTTCTTT. Protein: CASSIPRGGHMNTEAFF. Full variable domain (rest looked up from reference TRBV19 and TRBJ1-1): DGGITQSPKYLFRKEGQNVTLSCEQNLNHDAMYWYRQDPGQGLRLIYYSQIVNDFQKGDIAEGYSVSREKKESFPLTVTSAQKNPTAFYLCASSIPRGGHMNTEAFFGQGTRLTVV.